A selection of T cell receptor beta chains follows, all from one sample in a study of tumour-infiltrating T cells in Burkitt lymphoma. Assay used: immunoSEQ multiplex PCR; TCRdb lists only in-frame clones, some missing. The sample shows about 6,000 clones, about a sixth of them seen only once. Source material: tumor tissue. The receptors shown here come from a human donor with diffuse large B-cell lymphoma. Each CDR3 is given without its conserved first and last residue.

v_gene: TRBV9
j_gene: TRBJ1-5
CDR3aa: ASSAGSNQPQH

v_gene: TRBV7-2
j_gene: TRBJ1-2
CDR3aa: ASSTTRSPGGYT

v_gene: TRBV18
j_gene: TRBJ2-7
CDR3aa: ASSPRQELAEQY

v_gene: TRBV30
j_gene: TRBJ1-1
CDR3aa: AWSVAGNTEAF

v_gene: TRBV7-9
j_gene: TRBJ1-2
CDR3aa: ASSLGQGAYGYT

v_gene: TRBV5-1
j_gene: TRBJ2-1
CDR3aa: ASSLGGLNNEQF

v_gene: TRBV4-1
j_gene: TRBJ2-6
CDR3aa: ASSQGTGVASSGANVLT

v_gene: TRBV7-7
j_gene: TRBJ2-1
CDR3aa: ASSSTSGDEQF

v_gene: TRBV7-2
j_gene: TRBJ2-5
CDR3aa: ASSLRGLWQN

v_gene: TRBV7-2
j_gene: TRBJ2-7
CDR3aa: ASRRESGSGYEQY

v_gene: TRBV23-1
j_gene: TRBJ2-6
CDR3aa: ASSQPENSGANVLT

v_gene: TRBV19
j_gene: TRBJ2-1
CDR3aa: ASSIAGGPYNEQF

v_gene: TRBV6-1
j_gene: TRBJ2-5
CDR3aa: ASSEAGQETQY

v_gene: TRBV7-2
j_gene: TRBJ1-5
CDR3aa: ASSQTGGNQPQH

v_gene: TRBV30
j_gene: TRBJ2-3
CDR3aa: AWSGGRVTNSTDTQY

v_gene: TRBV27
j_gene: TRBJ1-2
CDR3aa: ASSLSPGIYGYT

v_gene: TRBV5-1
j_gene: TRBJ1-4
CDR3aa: ASSFGGRREKLF

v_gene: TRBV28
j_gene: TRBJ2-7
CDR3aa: ASSKAPRDEQY

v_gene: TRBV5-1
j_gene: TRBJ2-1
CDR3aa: ASSGTGGEQF

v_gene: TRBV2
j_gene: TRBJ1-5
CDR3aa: ASNTQGARSNQPQH

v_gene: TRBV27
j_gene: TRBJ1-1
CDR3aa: ASSMGWDTEAF

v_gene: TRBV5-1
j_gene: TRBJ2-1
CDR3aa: ASSLEADRGQQF

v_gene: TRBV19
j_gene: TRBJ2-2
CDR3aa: ASSIGGGWAGELF

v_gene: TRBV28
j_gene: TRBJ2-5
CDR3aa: ASSFSGEGRETQY

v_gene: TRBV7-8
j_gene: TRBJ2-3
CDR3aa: ASSPRRLQGTDTQY

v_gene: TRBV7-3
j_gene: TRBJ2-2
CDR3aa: ASNPGLTNTGELF

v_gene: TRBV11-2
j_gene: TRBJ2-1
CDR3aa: ASSTHLSSGASYNEQF

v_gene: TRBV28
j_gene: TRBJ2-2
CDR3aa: ASSPPGQKTGELF

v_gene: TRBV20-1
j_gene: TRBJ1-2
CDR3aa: SYLNGYT

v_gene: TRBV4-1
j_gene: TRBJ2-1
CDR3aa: ASSQDSGMGSYNEQF

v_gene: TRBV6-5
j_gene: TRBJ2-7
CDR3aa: ASHGSTYEQY

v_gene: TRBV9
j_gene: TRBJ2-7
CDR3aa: ASSVGGKPTYEQY

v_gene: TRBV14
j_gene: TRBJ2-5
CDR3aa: ASSRNQETQY

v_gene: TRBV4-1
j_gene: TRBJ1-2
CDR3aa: ASSQEGQAWGYT

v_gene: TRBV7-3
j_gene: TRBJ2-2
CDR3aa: ASSMSGTSGSGGELF

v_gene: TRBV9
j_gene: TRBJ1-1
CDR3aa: ASSPPWENTEAF

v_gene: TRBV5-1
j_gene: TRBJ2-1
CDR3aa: ASSLAGLADEQF

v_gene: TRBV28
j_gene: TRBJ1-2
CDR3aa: ASSSPTGGWGGYT

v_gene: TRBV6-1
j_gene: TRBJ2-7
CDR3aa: ASRASGRAGEQY

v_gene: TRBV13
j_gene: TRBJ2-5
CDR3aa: ASSFPQETQY

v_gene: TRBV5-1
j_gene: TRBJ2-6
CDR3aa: TSSQQGHGANVLT

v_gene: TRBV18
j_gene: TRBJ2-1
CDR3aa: ASSPPWGSAEQF

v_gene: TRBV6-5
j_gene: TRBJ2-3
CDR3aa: ASRTSGNTDTQY

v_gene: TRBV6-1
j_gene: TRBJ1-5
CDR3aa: ASSEQRGNQPQH

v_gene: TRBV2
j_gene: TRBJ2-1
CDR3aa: ASSVRGEQF

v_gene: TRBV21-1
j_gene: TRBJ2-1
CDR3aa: ASSGTVREQF

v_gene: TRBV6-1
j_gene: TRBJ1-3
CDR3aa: ASKGLNGNTIY